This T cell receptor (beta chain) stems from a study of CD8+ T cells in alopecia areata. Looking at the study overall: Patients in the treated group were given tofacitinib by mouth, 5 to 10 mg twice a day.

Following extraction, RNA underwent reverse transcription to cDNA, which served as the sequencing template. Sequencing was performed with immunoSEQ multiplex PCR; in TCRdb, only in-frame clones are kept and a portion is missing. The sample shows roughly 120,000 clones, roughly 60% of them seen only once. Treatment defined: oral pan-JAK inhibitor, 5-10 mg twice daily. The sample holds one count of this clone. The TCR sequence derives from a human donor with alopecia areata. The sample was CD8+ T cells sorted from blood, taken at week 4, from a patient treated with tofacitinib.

The DNA for the CDR3 is TGTGCCTGGAGTGTACGGTTTATCGGGGGGGCGGAAAGCGGTCAGCCCCAGCATTTT. Translation: CAWSVRFIGGAESGQPQHF. The chain combines TRBV30 with TRBJ1-5, with D perhaps matching TRBD1 (6 bases). The CDR3 runs 19 residues. Germline-derived CDR1 and CDR2 are GTSNPN and SVGIG (reference sequence). V was trimmed by 0 bases and J by 6 bases, leaving 27 bases between them.